These T cell receptor beta chains were read from a single sample in a study of beta chain features in type 1 diabetes. Assay: immunoSEQ multiplex PCR; the TCRdb copy retains only in-frame clones and omits some. This sample has 300,000 to 350,000 clones; roughly 8.8% occur once, and the top ten carry about 1%. Sequenced material: central memory CD4+ T cells from blood. The receptor source for this set is a man between 25 and 39 years old with type 1 diabetes. The CDR3 runs from the conserved cysteine through the conserved F or W. The order of the fields is CDR3 DNA, CDR3 protein, V gene, clone size, D gene, J gene. D genes are given only for firm matches. Some rows have no size entry. The others give once, few or many, or a class for an expanded clone.

CDR3 DNA: TGCAGCGTTGAAGATCTTCAGGGAGGTGGCTACACCTTC; CDR3 protein: CSVEDLQGGGYTF; V gene: TRBV29-1; clone size: many; D gene: -; J gene: TRBJ1-2
CDR3 DNA: TGCGCCAGCAGCCGCACCTCCGGGGGGGGTTCCACCTACGAGCAGTACTTC; CDR3 protein: CASSRTSGGGSTYEQYF; V gene: TRBV4-3; clone size: -; D gene: TRBD2; J gene: TRBJ2-7
CDR3 DNA: TGCAGTCCTCGGTCCCAAGAGACCCAGTACTTC; CDR3 protein: CSPRSQETQYF; V gene: TRBV20-1; clone size: -; D gene: -; J gene: TRBJ2-5
CDR3 DNA: TGTGCCAGCACCTCCGGACTGGACAACACCGGGGAGCTGTTTTTT; CDR3 protein: CASTSGLDNTGELFF; V gene: TRBV6-6; clone size: -; D gene: -; J gene: TRBJ2-2
CDR3 DNA: TGTGCCAGCAGCTTGTTAGGGACACCCGGCGGGGACACTGAAGCTTTCTTT; CDR3 protein: CASSLLGTPGGDTEAFF; V gene: TRBV5-6; clone size: -; D gene: -; J gene: TRBJ1-1
CDR3 DNA: TGTGCCAGCAGTTTAGGTAGCACCTTGGACACCGGGGAGCTGTTTTTT; CDR3 protein: CASSLGSTLDTGELFF; V gene: TRBV28; clone size: -; D gene: -; J gene: TRBJ2-2
CDR3 DNA: TGTGCCAGCAGTGAATCCGGACAGGGGAACACTGAAGCTTTCTTT; CDR3 protein: CASSESGQGNTEAFF; V gene: TRBV25-1; clone size: few; D gene: TRBD1; J gene: TRBJ1-1
CDR3 DNA: TGCGCCAGCAGCCCGGCTTCCAGCGTGTTCACAGATACGCAGTATTTT; CDR3 protein: CASSPASSVFTDTQYF; V gene: TRBV5-1; clone size: few; D gene: -; J gene: TRBJ2-3
CDR3 DNA: TGTGCCTGGAGTCCCTGGACTAGCGAAGAGACCCAGTACTTC; CDR3 protein: CAWSPWTSEETQYF; V gene: TRBV30; clone size: -; D gene: TRBD2; J gene: TRBJ2-5
CDR3 DNA: TGTGCCAGCAGCCCGAGAGGGATGACCTACGAGCAGTACTTC; CDR3 protein: CASSPRGMTYEQYF; V gene: TRBV7-9; clone size: many; D gene: -; J gene: TRBJ2-7
CDR3 DNA: TGTGCCAGCAGCGCGAAAGGGGGAGATACGCAGTATTTT; CDR3 protein: CASSAKGGDTQYF; V gene: TRBV9; clone size: few; D gene: -; J gene: TRBJ2-3
CDR3 DNA: TGCAGCGTTGAAGATTATAGCAGGGGGAGGTACACTGAAGCTTTCTTT; CDR3 protein: CSVEDYSRGRYTEAFF; V gene: TRBV29-1; clone size: -; D gene: TRBD1; J gene: TRBJ1-1
CDR3 DNA: TGTGCCAGTAGTCCATTCTCCTACAGGCCCTCCTACGAGCAGTACTTC; CDR3 protein: CASSPFSYRPSYEQYF; V gene: TRBV19; clone size: -; D gene: -; J gene: TRBJ2-7
CDR3 DNA: TGTGCCTGGATGAGGGGTCGCACAGATACGCAGTATTTT; CDR3 protein: CAWMRGRTDTQYF; V gene: TRBV30; clone size: many; D gene: -; J gene: TRBJ2-3
CDR3 DNA: TGTGCCAGCAGGACCCGGGCAGGGGGGGCGGCCGAGCAGTACTTC; CDR3 protein: CASRTRAGGAAEQYF; V gene: TRBV6-5; clone size: -; D gene: -; J gene: TRBJ2-7
CDR3 DNA: TGTGCCAGCAGGCGGGGGGGAGGACAGCCCCAGCATTTT; CDR3 protein: CASRRGGGQPQHF; V gene: TRBV28; clone size: few; D gene: -; J gene: TRBJ1-5
CDR3 DNA: TGTGCCTGGAGTCCCGGACCTCTCGATGAAGCTTTCTTT; CDR3 protein: CAWSPGPLDEAFF; V gene: TRBV30; clone size: -; D gene: -; J gene: TRBJ1-1
CDR3 DNA: TGCGCCAGCAGCTTGGATTTGGAGACCCAGTACTTC; CDR3 protein: CASSLDLETQYF; V gene: TRBV5-1; clone size: few; D gene: -; J gene: TRBJ2-5
CDR3 DNA: TGTGCCAGCAGCGTAGACAGGGTGGATGGCTACACCTTC; CDR3 protein: CASSVDRVDGYTF; V gene: TRBV6-6; clone size: -; D gene: TRBD1; J gene: TRBJ1-2
CDR3 DNA: TGTGCCAGCAGTCGATTGGGGGGAACAGATACGCAGTATTTT; CDR3 protein: CASSRLGGTDTQYF; V gene: TRBV2; clone size: -; D gene: -; J gene: TRBJ2-3
CDR3 DNA: TGTGCCTGGAGTGTACTAGGGACAGGGGACGAAAAACTGTTTTTT; CDR3 protein: CAWSVLGTGDEKLFF; V gene: TRBV30; clone size: few; D gene: TRBD1; J gene: TRBJ1-4
CDR3 DNA: TGTGCCAGCAGCGTAAGGGGAGTCCGGGGGCAAGCAGATACGCAGTATTTT; CDR3 protein: CASSVRGVRGQADTQYF; V gene: TRBV9; clone size: -; D gene: -; J gene: TRBJ2-3
CDR3 DNA: TGCGCCAGCAGCTTGTCAGGGGCTAGCACAGATACGCAGTATTTT; CDR3 protein: CASSLSGASTDTQYF; V gene: TRBV5-1; clone size: -; D gene: -; J gene: TRBJ2-3
CDR3 DNA: TGTGCCAGCAGCTTAGCAAGTGCAACTAATGAAAAACTGTTTTTT; CDR3 protein: CASSLASATNEKLFF; V gene: TRBV7-9; clone size: -; D gene: -; J gene: TRBJ1-4
CDR3 DNA: TGTGCCAGCAGTTCTGCTTGGTATGGGGGCACAGATACGCAGTATTTT; CDR3 protein: CASSSAWYGGTDTQYF; V gene: TRBV7-9; clone size: few; D gene: -; J gene: TRBJ2-3
CDR3 DNA: TGTGCCACAGGACCGGGACAGGGGACTGAAGCTTTCTTT; CDR3 protein: CATGPGQGTEAFF; V gene: TRBV10-3; clone size: few; D gene: TRBD1; J gene: TRBJ1-1
CDR3 DNA: TGTGCCAGCAGCTGGGGACAGGGGGGCTCCTACAATGAGCAGTTCTTC; CDR3 protein: CASSWGQGGSYNEQFF; V gene: TRBV7-2; clone size: -; D gene: TRBD1; J gene: TRBJ2-1
CDR3 DNA: TGTGCCAGCAGCCTAGAAGCGTTTGAGCAGTTCTTC; CDR3 protein: CASSLEAFEQFF; V gene: TRBV6-5; clone size: -; D gene: -; J gene: TRBJ2-1
CDR3 DNA: TGTGCCAGCAGTTTTGACGGAGGTGATCAGCCCCAGCATTTT; CDR3 protein: CASSFDGGDQPQHF; V gene: TRBV9; clone size: few; D gene: -; J gene: TRBJ1-5
CDR3 DNA: TGTGCCAGCAGCTTAGAGGCTAGCGGGGGGGCATGGAATGAGCAGTTCTTC; CDR3 protein: CASSLEASGGAWNEQFF; V gene: TRBV7-2; clone size: many; D gene: TRBD2; J gene: TRBJ2-1
CDR3 DNA: TGCGCCAGCAGTGTAGTTCAGGCCGGGGAGCTGTTTTTT; CDR3 protein: CASSVVQAGELFF; V gene: TRBV10-2; clone size: -; D gene: -; J gene: TRBJ2-2
CDR3 DNA: TGTGCCAGCAGTGCGGGGCAAGAGACCCAGTACTTC; CDR3 protein: CASSAGQETQYF; V gene: TRBV2; clone size: few; D gene: -; J gene: TRBJ2-5
CDR3 DNA: TGTGCCTGGAGTCCAGATGGGGGTGGCTACACCTTC; CDR3 protein: CAWSPDGGGYTF; V gene: TRBV30; clone size: -; D gene: -; J gene: TRBJ1-2
CDR3 DNA: TGTGCCAGCGTGGACAGGGGGCTTAAGGAGACCCAGTACTTC; CDR3 protein: CASVDRGLKETQYF; V gene: TRBV6-1; clone size: -; D gene: TRBD1; J gene: TRBJ2-5
CDR3 DNA: TGTGCCACTCGAGCGCAGCGGCCTAATTCACCCCTCCACTTT; CDR3 protein: CATRAQRPNSPLHF; V gene: TRBV13; clone size: few; D gene: -; J gene: TRBJ1-6
CDR3 DNA: TGTGCCAGCAGGTTGTCGGGAACCAAAGAGACCCAGTACTTC; CDR3 protein: CASRLSGTKETQYF; V gene: TRBV7-2; clone size: few; D gene: -; J gene: TRBJ2-5
CDR3 DNA: TGCGCCAGCAGCCAAGAAGGGGTAAGCGGCTACAATGAGCAGTTCTTC; CDR3 protein: CASSQEGVSGYNEQFF; V gene: TRBV4-3; clone size: many; D gene: -; J gene: TRBJ2-1
CDR3 DNA: TGTGCCAGCAGCTTGGCCGCAATCGAGCAGTACTTC; CDR3 protein: CASSLAAIEQYF; V gene: TRBV5-6; clone size: -; D gene: -; J gene: TRBJ2-7
CDR3 DNA: TGTGCTAGCACGGTAGGGACAACTAACTATGGCTACACCTTC; CDR3 protein: CASTVGTTNYGYTF; V gene: TRBV7-7; clone size: -; D gene: -; J gene: TRBJ1-2
CDR3 DNA: TGTGCCACCGGACAGTACCGTGGAAACACCATATATTTT; CDR3 protein: CATGQYRGNTIYF; V gene: TRBV6-5; clone size: few; D gene: -; J gene: TRBJ1-3
CDR3 DNA: TGTGCCAGCACTCTTTTATGGGGCACTGAAGCTTTCTTT; CDR3 protein: CASTLLWGTEAFF; V gene: TRBV7-2; clone size: few; D gene: -; J gene: TRBJ1-1
CDR3 DNA: TGTGCCAGCAGGGGCTGGACAGGGGGCGAGGAGACCCAGTACTTC; CDR3 protein: CASRGWTGGEETQYF; V gene: TRBV2; clone size: -; D gene: TRBD1; J gene: TRBJ2-5
CDR3 DNA: TGCGCCAGCAGCCAAGGAGCCAGGGACTCCTACGAGCAGTACTTC; CDR3 protein: CASSQGARDSYEQYF; V gene: TRBV4-3; clone size: few; D gene: -; J gene: TRBJ2-7
CDR3 DNA: TGTGCCAGCAGCCTGGGCGGAGACTCTGGAAACACCATATATTTT; CDR3 protein: CASSLGGDSGNTIYF; V gene: TRBV11-2; clone size: -; D gene: -; J gene: TRBJ1-3
CDR3 DNA: TGCGCCAGCAGTCATTCACCGACTGGGGGGGCCAGATCAGATACGCAGTATTTT; CDR3 protein: CASSHSPTGGARSDTQYF; V gene: TRBV23-1; clone size: -; D gene: -; J gene: TRBJ2-3
CDR3 DNA: TGTGCCAGCAGTAGTATTAACACCGGGGAGCTGTTTTTT; CDR3 protein: CASSSINTGELFF; V gene: TRBV27; clone size: many; D gene: -; J gene: TRBJ2-2